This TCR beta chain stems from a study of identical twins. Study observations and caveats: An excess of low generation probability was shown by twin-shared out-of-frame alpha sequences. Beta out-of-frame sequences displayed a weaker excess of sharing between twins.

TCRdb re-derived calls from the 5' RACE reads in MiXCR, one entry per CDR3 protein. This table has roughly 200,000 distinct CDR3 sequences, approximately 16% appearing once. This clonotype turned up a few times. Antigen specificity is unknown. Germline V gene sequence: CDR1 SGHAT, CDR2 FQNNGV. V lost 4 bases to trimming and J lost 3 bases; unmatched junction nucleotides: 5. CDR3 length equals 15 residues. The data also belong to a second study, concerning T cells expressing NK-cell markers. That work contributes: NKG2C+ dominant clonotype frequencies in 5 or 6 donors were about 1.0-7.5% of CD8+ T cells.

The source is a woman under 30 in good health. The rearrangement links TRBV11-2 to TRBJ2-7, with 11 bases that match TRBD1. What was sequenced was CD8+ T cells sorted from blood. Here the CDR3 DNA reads TGTGCCAGCAGCTCTAGGGACAGGGGGTTCTACGAGCAGTACTTC. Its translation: CASSSRDRGFYEQYF.